This TCR beta chain was recovered during a study of blood T cell repertoires in COVID-19 (dated by TCRdb to 2020 to 2022). Notes on the research overall: Samples from collaborators originated in the United States, Italy and Spain and spanned both the acute and convalescent phases of COVID-19. The material from the prospective study consisted of cDNA or gDNA derived from T cells, B-cell-depleted T cells, or PBMCs. The dataset comprised deeply sampled blood TCRbeta repertoires from subjects exposed to, actively infected with, or recovered from COVID-19. The repertoires were made available in a free public database intended to serve as a resource for research on the immune response to SARS-CoV-2. Samples came from the ongoing ImmuneRACE study (first 160 participants) plus 1,254 subjects from 6 global collaborators. A de-identified subject ID, COVID-19 status, age in years and sex were almost always included in the sample metadata. Where available, HLA class I and class II types were obtained from metadata supplied by the sample provider rather than from assay-based typing.

Trimming removed 0 bases from V and 2 bases from J, leaving 11 bases between the germline ends. From the germline V gene, CDR1 is SGHAT and CDR2 is FQNNGV. Including cysteine and phenylalanine, the CDR3 has 15 amino acids. The read is trimmed to its CDR3 DNA, 45 bases read in frame from base 1. In the prospective study, participants were roughly 18 to 90 years old, resided in around 25 geographic areas of the United States, and were enrolled through a virtual design. Cohort assignment in the prospective study relied on participant-reported clinical history from a screening survey and a study questionnaire. For ImmuneRACE Cohort 3, a participant was defined as recovered based on two consecutive negative NP/OP PCR tests, clearance by a healthcare professional, or resolution of symptoms. Mobile phlebotomists in the prospective study collected whole blood, serum and a nasopharyngeal or oropharyngeal swab from every participant. Over a roughly 2-month period, participants in the prospective study had the option of providing additional blood draws and questionnaires. Prospective study blood samples were shipped either frozen or at room temperature before DNA extraction.

Comments on this clone: No antigen is known for it. No base quality values were provided; no much bigger clone lies one nucleotide off.

TCRbeta CDR3 regions were amplified from genomic DNA by means of the immunoSEQ Assay, a bias-controlled multiplex PCR. Per the original workflow: The number of nucleated cells in each sample was estimated from the amplification of reference gene primers within the assay. To quantify the absolute abundance of each unique TCRbeta CDR3 rearrangement, sequence reads were collapsed and filtered. Productive Simpson clonality was computed per sample as the square root of Simpson's diversity index over productive rearrangements. TCRdb holds this immuneACCESS table with in-frame rearrangements only. Some clones are missing; in checked studies, unresolved V genes explain under half, and the rest has no known cause. That table furnishes V, J and clone size, whereas the DNA furnished D and trimming. The sample table lists hundreds of thousands of clones, 65% to 90% of them with a count of one. The top ten clones comprise less than 4.5% of the sample.

Overall results and qualifications from the work: How much clinical and demographic metadata was included differed by source and by participant, and the metadata was provided uncurated.

This sequence originates from a young man who had recovered from COVID-19. The sequence links TRBV11-2 to TRBJ2-7; the D segment could be TRBD1, given 5 matching bases. Sequenced input: PBMCs or T cells enriched from blood (not recorded which). The CDR3 has the sequence CASSLDSQGTYEQYF. The nucleotide sequence reads TGTGCCAGCAGCTTAGACAGTCAGGGAACCTACGAGCAGTACTTC.